The 30 T cell receptor beta chains reported below all come from one sample, sequenced in a study of blood T cells in healthy people across ages. It was with a sample-barcoded 5' primer and a J-beta primer mix that a second PCR of roughly 6 to 11 cycles was run. TCRdb re-analysed the 5' RACE reads in MiXCR, keeping a single row per CDR3 protein. Of 1.5 million to 2 million distinct CDR3 sequences listed, about 39% are singletons. Sample: blood. The receptors were gathered from a human donor in good health.

This clonotype occurred a few times. The chain's CDR3 is CASSLHPGQGTGTEAFF. Written as DNA, the CDR3 is TGTGCCAGCAGCCTTCATCCGGGACAGGGAACGGGCACTGAAGCTTTCTTT. J is TRBJ1-1 and V is TRBV12-3 or TRBV12-4; TRBD1 aligns across 9 bases. Trimming at V came to 6 bases and at J to 4 bases, leaving 15 bases not matched to a gene. This CDR3 is built from 17 residues.

This rearrangement joins TRBV28 to TRBJ2-3, with D possibly called TRBD1 or TRBD2 (6 bases each). This CDR3 contains 14 residues. Per germline, CDR1 MDHEN and CDR2 SYDVKM. V lost 6 bases to trimming and J lost 4 bases, with 14 bases between them. This chain's CDR3 is CASRQEGGSDTQYF. Written as DNA, the CDR3 is TGTGCCAGCAGACAAGAGGGGGGATCAGATACGCAGTATTTT.

V is TRBV12-3 or TRBV12-4 and J is TRBJ1-5, with D possibly being TRBD1 (6 bases). The CDR3 has 18 amino acids. V was pared by 3 bases and J by 0 bases, with 18 bases between. The CDR3 reads CASSFGNRVSYSNQPQHF. The CDR3 region has the DNA TGTGCCAGCAGTTTCGGGAACAGGGTCTCTTATAGCAATCAGCCCCAGCATTTT.

This chain's CDR3 is CSVPVGTRINEQYF. CDR3 DNA sequence: TGCAGTGTGCCGGTTGGGACTAGAATCAATGAGCAGTACTTC. The V call is TRBV20-1, the J call TRBJ2-1; 8 nucleotides match TRBD2. Near its end, the DNA agrees better with TRBJ2-7, so the J call may be wrong. Per germline, CDR1 DFQATT and CDR2 SNEGSKA (reference sequence). This CDR3 region has 14 residues.

V is TRBV12-3 or TRBV12-4 and J is TRBJ2-4; 10 positions agree with TRBD1. The end of the DNA is better explained by TRBJ2-7, so the J call may be wrong. The CDR3 is 13 amino acids. The CDR3 DNA sequence: TGTGCCAGCAGATCCGGGACAGGGGACGAGCAGTACTTC. Its translation: CASRSGTGDEQYF.

The chain uses TRBV7-2 and TRBJ2-7, with a tentative D call TRBD2 (7 bases). The CDR3 sequence is 15 residues long. Looked up from germline, CDR1 is SGHTA and CDR2 is FQGNSA. The ends were cut back, 5 bases at V and 2 bases at J, with 16 bases in the middle. The CDR3 region is CASSQGSAGAYEQYF. The CDR3 DNA is TGTGCCAGCAGCCAGGGGTCGGCGGGGGCCTACGAGCAGTACTTC.

Only a few counts were recorded for this clonotype. The V and J genes are TRBV9 and TRBJ2-1, with D tentatively TRBD1 or TRBD2 (5 bases each). V lost 0 bases and J lost 5, with 6 bases in between. Germline V gives CDR1 SGDLS, CDR2 YYNGEE. The CDR3 covers 13 residues. CDR3 region: CASSVAGHNEQFF. CDR3 DNA: TGTGCCAGCAGCGTAGCGGGGCACAATGAGCAGTTCTTC.

This clonotype was found many times. The V and J genes are TRBV7-3 and TRBJ2-3; D not resolved. V was trimmed by 2 bases and J by 0 bases, leaving 9 bases between them. The CDR3 covers 15 residues. Germline V lookup: CDR1 SGHTA, CDR2 FQGTGA. The CDR3 sequence is CASSLSGISTDTQYF. For the CDR3, the DNA is TGTGCCAGCAGCTTATCTGGGATTAGCACAGATACGCAGTATTTT.

The sample holds many counts of this clonotype. V gene TRBV5-1 combines with J gene TRBJ2-1; 7 bases match TRBD1. This CDR3 is 12 amino acids long. After removal of 7 bases from V and 4 bases from J, the junction contained 2 bases not matched to a gene. CDR1 is SGHRS, CDR2 YFSETQ, per germline. The CDR3 nucleotides are TGCGCCAGCGGGGGACAGTACAATGAGCAGTTCTTC. Translating it yields CASGGQYNEQFF.

A note on this clonotype: One end of the junction varies from germline; a read error may be responsible. The DNA for the CDR3 is TGTGCCGGCAGTGACCGGACAGGGCAGGGCGGGGAGCTGTTTTTT. Translating gives CAGSDRTGQGGELFF. The chain joins TRBV6-6 to TRBJ2-2, with 8 bases identical to TRBD1. In germline, CDR1 is MNHNY, CDR2 SVGAGI (reference sequence). This CDR3 has 15 residues.

V and J are TRBV27 and TRBJ1-2, with D tentatively TRBD1 (5 bases). Deletions cut 2 bases from V and 6 bases from J, with 10 bases between. The CDR3 consists of 13 residues. Germline V CDR1 and CDR2: MNHEY, SMNVEV (reference sequence). CDR3 DNA: TGTGCCAGCAGTTTAAGAGGGGATGATGGCTACACCTTC. It specifies CASSLRGDDGYTF.

The genes are TRBV5-1 and TRBJ2-1; TRBD2 matches 8 bases. Germline-derived CDR1 and CDR2 are SGHRS and YFSETQ. Unmatched junction bases numbered 5, after V lost 0 bases and J lost 9 bases. There are 14 residues in the CDR3. The CDR3 nucleotides are TGCGCCAGCAGCTTGGGGACTAGCAGGGCTGAGCAGTTCTTC. It codes for CASSLGTSRAEQFF.

The chain is built from TRBV4-3 and TRBJ1-2; tentatively, D is TRBD1 (5 bases). The CDR3 length is 13 residues. The germline CDR1 and CDR2 sequences are LGHNA and YSLEER. The V end was cut by 5 bases, the J end by 5 bases, with 12 bases between. The CDR3 region has the DNA TGCGCCAGCAGCGTAGGACACTTATATGGCTACACCTTC. This gives the protein CASSVGHLYGYTF.

The V call is TRBV7-6, the J call TRBJ2-7, with a tentative D call TRBD2 (5 bases). Between the trimmed V and J ends, which lost 5 bases and 3 bases, there was a span of 20 bases. The length of the CDR3 is 16 residues. Germline CDR1 SGHVS, CDR2 FNYEAQ. The CDR3 reads CASSPLGETSIYEQYF. The CDR3 bases are TGTGCCAGCAGCCCGCTGGGAGAGACGAGTATCTACGAGCAGTACTTC.

The V and J genes are TRBV3-1 and TRBJ2-5; 8 bases line up with TRBD1. Losses at the gene ends were 1 base for V and 4 bases for J; bases not matched to a gene: 17. The CDR3 loop spans 19 amino acids. Germline V gene sequence: CDR1 LGHDT, CDR2 YNNKEL (reference sequence). The CDR3 nucleotides read TGTGCCAGCAGCCAAGGAAGAGGCACAGGGGGGAGTTTCGGAGAGACCCAGTACTTC. Translation: CASSQGRGTGGSFGETQYF.

A few counts support this clonotype. This chain uses TRBV27 with TRBJ1-6; D is undetermined. Trimming cost V 2 bases and J 8 bases, with 7 bases left between them. The germline CDR1 and CDR2 sequences are MNHEY and SMNVEV (reference sequence). The CDR3 has 13 residues. CDR3 in amino acids: CASSLQIHSPLHF. CDR3 DNA: TGTGCCAGCAGTTTACAGATCCATTCACCCCTCCACTTT.

This clonotype came up many times. This rearrangement joins TRBV5-1 to TRBJ2-7; 9 bases agree with TRBD1. Unmatched junction bases numbered 4, after V lost 3 bases and J lost 0 bases. This CDR3 spans 15 amino acids. The germline CDR1 and CDR2 sequences are SGHRS and YFSETQ. In DNA, the CDR3 is TGCGCCAGCAGCTCACAGGGGGCGAGCTCCTACGAGCAGTACTTC. It encodes CASSSQGASSYEQYF.

The chain has TRBV29-1 and TRBJ2-7, with no clear D. The CDR3 has 11 amino acids. CDR1 SQVTM and CDR2 ANQGSEA come from the germline V gene. V dropped 3 bases and J dropped 4 bases, with 7 bases sitting between them. The CDR3 DNA sequence: TGCAGCGTTGAGTCGGGTTACGAGCAGTACTTC. Its protein product is CSVESGYEQYF.

The V gene is TRBV7-2, the J gene TRBJ1-1; TRBD1 might be the D (6 bases). V gave up 5 bases and J gave up 7 bases, with 14 bases separating them. CDR1 is SGHTA, CDR2 FQGNSA, per germline. There are 13 residues in the CDR3. Written as DNA, the CDR3 is TGTGCCAGCAGCCCTAGACAGGCGATTGAAGCTTTCTTT. The encoded protein is CASSPRQAIEAFF.

This clonotype was observed a few times. CDR3 amino acids: CASSPSRYYEQYF. Here the CDR3 DNA reads TGTGCCAGCTCACCTAGCAGATACTACGAGCAGTACTTC. The rearrangement uses TRBV18 and TRBJ2-7; no definite D call. The length of the CDR3 is 13 residues. V gave up 3 bases and J gave up 3 bases, with 9 bases separating them. Germline assignment: CDR1 KGHSH and CDR2 LQKENI.

Here the CDR3 reads CASSSPPGQPKNTEAFF. In nucleotides, the CDR3 is TGTGCCAGCAGTTCCCCCCCGGGACAGCCAAAGAACACTGAAGCTTTCTTT. The genes are TRBV6-6 and TRBJ1-1; the match to TRBD1 covers 7 bases. J was trimmed by 1 base and V by 4 bases; bases with no gene match: 12. Germline V gene sequence: CDR1 MNHNY, CDR2 SVGAGI (reference sequence). The CDR3 consists of 17 residues.

This chain connects TRBV20-1 to TRBJ1-6, with D unclear. The V gene lost 7 bases and the J gene lost 10 bases, with 17 bases spanning the gap. The CDR3 spans 13 residues. The germline CDR1 and CDR2 sequences are DFQATT and SNEGSKA (reference sequence). The CDR3 DNA sequence: TGCAGTGTCTTACTACAAGCTGGGTCACCCCTCCACTTT. Translated: CSVLLQAGSPLHF.

V is TRBV7-9 and J is TRBJ1-1; D may be TRBD1 (6 bases). Trimming pared 5 bases from V and 8 bases from J, leaving 15 bases between. This CDR3 region has 13 residues. Germline CDR1 reads SEHNR; CDR2 reads FQNEAQ (reference sequence). CDR3 nucleotides: TGTGCCAGCAGCCTACTTGGGGGCAGGGAAGCTTTCTTT. It specifies CASSLLGGREAFF.

The rearrangement joins TRBV9 to TRBJ2-3; 9 bases fit TRBD2. Germline assignment: CDR1 SGDLS and CDR2 YYNGEE. This CDR3 comprises 16 residues. Trimming removed 3 bases from V and 3 bases from J; junction bases left unmatched: 8. The DNA of the CDR3 is TGTGCCAGCAGCGGACCTAGCGGGGTGATGACAGATACGCAGTATTTT. This translates into CASSGPSGVMTDTQYF.

V and J are TRBV5-1 and TRBJ1-4, with D hard to call. The CDR3 has 15 residues. Germline V gives CDR1 SGHRS, CDR2 YFSETQ. Trimming took 0 bases from V and 4 from J, leaving 10 bases between them. CDR3 nucleotides: TGCGCCAGCAGCTTGGGAGAGACCATTAATGAAAAACTGTTTTTT. Amino acids: CASSLGETINEKLFF.

The chain has TRBV2 and TRBJ2-1; D gene uncertain. Germline V gene data show CDR1 as SNHLY and CDR2 as FYNNEI. Trimming removed 3 bases from V and 8 bases from J, with 8 bases in between. This CDR3 is built from 12 residues. The CDR3 loop reads CASSEDWDEQFF. Here the CDR3 DNA reads TGTGCCAGCAGTGAGGATTGGGATGAGCAGTTCTTC.

This clonotype was observed a few times. This chain links TRBV7-3 with TRBJ2-1, with 7 bases aligning to TRBD1. This CDR3 contains 13 residues. Germline values: CDR1 SGHTA, CDR2 FQGTGA. The ends lost 6 bases at V and 5 bases at J; junction bases unmatched: 4. The CDR3, as DNA: TGTGCCAGCAGTTATGGACAGGACAATGAGCAGTTCTTC. Its protein is CASSYGQDNEQFF.

Only a few counts were recorded for this clonotype. The CDR3 loop reads CASSGHRGPDGYTF. As DNA, the CDR3 is TGTGCCAGCAGCGGGCACAGGGGGCCAGATGGCTACACCTTC. J is TRBJ1-2 and V is TRBV9; 9 bases are a match to TRBD1. The CDR3 is 14 amino acids. In germline, CDR1 is SGDLS, CDR2 YYNGEE. The junction had 6 bases not matched to a gene; V was cut back by 3 bases and J by 6 bases.

This clonotype has just a few counts. The chain couples TRBV3-1 to TRBJ2-1, with TRBD2 matching 7 bases. The CDR3 sequence is 17 residues long. After removal of 5 bases from V and 3 bases from J, the junction contained 13 bases not matched to a gene. CDR1 LGHDT and CDR2 YNNKEL come from the germline V gene (reference sequence). The CDR3, as DNA: TGTGCCAGCAGCTCGCGACTAGCCGACTACTTCTACAATGAGCAGTTCTTC. Translating gives CASSSRLADYFYNEQFF.

This clonotype was recorded a few times. V gene TRBV7-2 combines with J gene TRBJ1-4, with D maybe TRBD1 (6 bases). The length of the CDR3 is 14 residues. Germline V gene data show CDR1 as SGHTA and CDR2 as FQGNSA. Trimming pared 2 bases from V and 6 bases from J, leaving 10 bases between. The CDR3 DNA is TGTGCCAGCAGCTTAACAGGGAGGGATGAAAAACTGTTTTTT. This sequence encodes CASSLTGRDEKLFF.